The entry that follows covers one T cell receptor beta chain sequence. The antigen remains unidentified. With 0 bases removed from V and 0 bases from J, the gap between germline ends came to 10 bases. Germline values: CDR1 SGHRS, CDR2 YFSETQ. This CDR3 is built from 16 residues. UMIs were added to TCR cDNA along with a universal primer site when it was made by 5'RACE template switching. From the 5' RACE reads, TCRdb called clonotypes with MiXCR, one entry per CDR3 protein. The profile shows some 600,000 distinct CDR3 sequences, less than 20% of them singletons. This sample was included in a study of T cells after yellow fever vaccination. The wider study: Some fractions had low cell numbers, and these were prepared with SMART-Seq v4 Ultra Low Input.

General study findings and limits: Weaker overall, the secondary response nonetheless peaked faster (day 5 versus 15).

The origin of this receptor is a man between 18 and 29 years old who received the YFV17D yellow fever vaccine. V and J are TRBV5-1 and TRBJ1-3; a weak D match, TRBD1 (5 bases). The sequences come from PBMCs, collected less than 6 days after the first yellow fever vaccination. Here the CDR3 reads CASSLVQGDSGNTIYF. CDR3 DNA: TGCGCCAGCAGCTTGGTTCAGGGAGACTCTGGAAACACCATATATTTT.